This T cell receptor beta chain stems from a study of immune characterization of retroperitoneal liposarcoma. TCRdb recomputed calls from the PCR reads with MiXCR, one row per CDR3 protein. The sample lists around 19,000 distinct CDR3 sequences, around 38% occurring once. Germline-derived CDR1 and CDR2 are MNHEY and SMNVEV (reference sequence). This CDR3 is built from 17 residues. With 0 bases removed from V and 3 bases from J, the gap between germline ends came to 17 bases. The specimen sequenced was blood. The chain recombines TRBV27 with TRBJ1-2, with D unclear. The receptor's source is a male donor with retroperitoneal liposarcoma. CDR3 nucleotide sequence: TGTGCCAGCAGTTTATCGGTCAGAATTAACTCGGACTATGGCTACACCTTC. Protein product: CASSLSVRINSDYGYTF.